This T cell receptor beta chain was retrieved from a study of naive and memory T cell subsets. Amplification of ligated cDNA took four PCR rounds with SP2 and nested alpha and beta constant primers. TCRdb fed the 5' RACE reads into MiXCR, producing one record per CDR3 protein. The table shows 50,000 or so distinct CDR3 sequences, with about 7.2% occurring only once. Study results and limitations: This RNA-based method may be sensitive to activation-related transcript changes.

The CDR3 spans 15 residues. The V end lost 5 bases, the J end lost 0 bases, and 11 bases lay between the germline ends. Germline values: CDR1 SGHAT, CDR2 FQNNGV. A UMI-containing oligonucleotide was joined by 3' ligation to the TCR cDNA template. Adult healthy volunteers gave 2.5 ml peripheral blood for whole-blood RNA. Reverse transcription used DNase-treated unsorted total RNA, aiming for about 1 to 1,100 ng. This clonotype was picked up many times. Its antigen is still unknown. The chain couples TRBV11-2 to TRBJ1-5, with D perhaps matching TRBD1 (5 bases). This clonotype was obtained from a male donor in good health. CDR3 sequence reads: CASSAGPDSNQPQHF. CDR3 nucleotides: TGTGCCAGCAGCGCGGGGCCCGATAGCAATCAGCCCCAGCATTTT.